The 21 T cell receptor beta chains below were found in one sample sequenced in a study of cytomegalovirus exposure and HLA in healthy donors. PCR involved 60 Vbeta and 13 Jbeta primers. Using immunoSEQ multiplex PCR, the repertoire was profiled, and TCRdb retains in-frame clones only, with some absent. Of roughly 150,000 clones in the sample, about 70% were seen once. Sequencing used PBMCs. Receptors originate from a male donor in good health and CMV-seronegative.

J is TRBJ1-1 and V is TRBV11-2, with no clear D. The CDR3 contains 13 residues. Germline lookup yields CDR1 SGHAT and CDR2 FQNNGV. V was shortened by 3 bases and J by 0 bases, with 5 bases between the two germline ends. The CDR3 here is CASSLLMNTEAFF. The CDR3 nucleotides are TGTGCCAGCAGCTTGCTAATGAACACTGAAGCTTTCTTT.

The V and J genes are TRBV29-1 and TRBJ2-2; TRBD2 is a possible D gene (6 bases). The CDR3 loop spans 15 amino acids. The germline V gene has CDR1 SQVTM and CDR2 ANQGSEA. V lost 3 bases to trimming and J lost 4 bases, with 15 bases between them. For the CDR3, the DNA is TGCAGCGTTGATGGGGGTCGGGGGAGCACCGGGGAGCTGTTTTTT. Its protein is CSVDGGRGSTGELFF.

The V and J genes are TRBV5-5 and TRBJ1-2, with D unclear. The V end was cut by 2 bases, the J end by 4 bases, with 12 bases between. Germline assignment: CDR1 SGHKS and CDR2 YYEKEE (reference sequence). This CDR3 is 14 amino acids long. This CDR3 reads CASSLVDSGYGYTF. In DNA, the CDR3 is TGTGCCAGCAGCTTAGTTGATAGCGGCTATGGCTACACCTTC.

The chain couples TRBV5-4 to TRBJ2-1, with TRBD2 identical over 9 bases. Germline V gene data show CDR1 as SGHNT and CDR2 as YYREEE (reference sequence). The CDR3 loop spans 15 amino acids. V trimming: 1 base; J trimming: 9 bases; junction bases outside the gene matches: 8. CDR3 region: CASSLRLAGLGEQFF. The CDR3 region has the DNA TGTGCCAGCAGCTTGCGCCTAGCGGGATTGGGTGAGCAGTTCTTC.

V usage is TRBV27 and J usage is TRBJ1-2; 8 nucleotides align to TRBD1. Trimming cost V 2 bases and J 4 bases; bases outside gene matches: 15. CDR1 and CDR2 (germline): MNHEY, SMNVEV (reference sequence). The CDR3 totals 18 residues. The CDR3 DNA is TGTGCCAGCAGTTTAAGAGGGCAGGGGGCTTCCCTAAGCTATGGCTACACCTTC. As protein: CASSLRGQGASLSYGYTF.

This chain joins TRBV5-1 and TRBJ1-4; maybe TRBD1 (5 bases). The length of the CDR3 is 15 residues. With 3 bases removed from V and 4 bases from J, the gap between germline ends came to 13 bases. Germline V gene lookup returns CDR1 SGHRS and CDR2 YFSETQ. In DNA form, the CDR3 reads TGCGCCAGCAGCTCTTCGACAGTCAATAATGAAAAACTGTTTTTT. Amino acid sequence: CASSSSTVNNEKLFF.

This sequence joins TRBV27 and TRBJ2-3; no reliable D call. The V gene's germline CDR1 is MNHEY and CDR2 SMNVEV (reference sequence). The CDR3 runs to 14 residues. The V end lost 2 bases, the J end lost 11 bases, and 17 bases lay between the germline ends. The CDR3 here is CASSLNIVGAMQYF. DNA of the CDR3: TGTGCCAGCAGTTTAAACATCGTAGGAGCAATGCAGTATTTT.

This clone was counted only a few times. Different DNA sequences within this sample yield the same CDR3. This chain's CDR3 is CASSLDVGGNTDTQYF. The CDR3 DNA reads TGCGCCAGCAGCTTGGATGTGGGGGGAAACACAGATACGCAGTATTTT. V gene TRBV5-1 combines with J gene TRBJ2-3; D perhaps matches TRBD2 (6 bases). V was pared by 0 bases and J by 2 bases, with 13 bases between. The germline gives CDR1 SGHRS, CDR2 YFSETQ. The CDR3 is made up of 16 amino acids.

The gene calls are TRBV28 and TRBJ2-1; TRBD2 matches at 9 bases. With V trimmed by 9 bases and J by 0 bases, 0 bases remained unmatched. Germline CDR1 MDHEN, CDR2 SYDVKM. The CDR3 totals 13 residues. The CDR3 DNA reads as TGTGCCAGTAGCGGGAGCTCCTACAATGAGCAGTTCTTC. It translates to CASSGSSYNEQFF.

The chain employs TRBV7-3 and TRBJ2-1, with TRBD2 matching 8 bases. Germline V CDR1 and CDR2: SGHTA, FQGTGA. V dropped 5 bases and J dropped 3; count of bases not matched to a gene: 18. The CDR3 extends over 19 amino acids. In DNA form, the CDR3 reads TGTGCCAGCAGCCCCTTTGGGCGAGCGGGAGCCGAGGGCTACAATGAGCAGTTCTTC. This sequence encodes CASSPFGRAGAEGYNEQFF.

The V gene is TRBV11-2, the J gene TRBJ1-3, with unresolved D. CDR3 length equals 16 residues. V lost 5 bases and J 0 bases, leaving 14 bases between the germline ends. Germline-derived CDR1 and CDR2 are SGHAT and FQNNGV. CDR3 bases: TGTGCCAGCAGCCCGAGGGCAGCTAGCTCTGGAAACACCATATATTTT. Amino acid sequence: CASSPRAASSGNTIYF.

The chain has TRBV6-5 and TRBJ1-1; D call uncertain. There are 13 residues in the CDR3. The germline CDR1 and CDR2 sequences are MNHEY and SVGAGI. V lost 4 bases to trimming and J lost 0 bases, with 6 bases between them. The CDR3 region has the DNA TGTGCCAGCAGTTCTGTCCTGAACACTGAAGCTTTCTTT. Its translation is CASSSVLNTEAFF.

J is TRBJ2-7 and V is TRBV18; D ambiguous. The CDR3 runs to 12 residues. Looked up from germline, CDR1 is KGHSH and CDR2 is LQKENI. With 2 bases removed from V and 1 base from J, the gap between germline ends came to 3 bases. As DNA, the CDR3 is TGTGCCAGCTCACCAGTATCCTACGAGCAGTACTTC. Protein product: CASSPVSYEQYF.

This clone has a handful of counts. This chain connects TRBV7-2 to TRBJ2-1; TRBD2 matches 15 bases. The CDR3 is 18 residues long. V was pared by 4 bases and J by 0 bases, with 4 bases of the junction left unmatched. Germline CDR1 is SGHTA and CDR2 is FQGNSA. CDR3 DNA: TGTGCCAGCAGCTCGGGACTAGCGGGAGGCCTCTCCTACAATGAGCAGTTCTTC. It encodes CASSSGLAGGLSYNEQFF.

The sample holds a few counts of this clone. In nucleotides, the CDR3 is TGTGCCAGAAGCTTGGGCCAGGGGCATTGTGAAAAACTGTTTTTT. Translated, it gives CARSLGQGHCEKLFF. This chain links TRBV5-3 with TRBJ1-4; D might be TRBD1 (6 bases). TRBV5-3 is an ORF, and what it does is uncertain. Trimming removed 0 bases at V and 7 bases at J, with 13 bases between. There are 15 residues in the CDR3.

V gene TRBV19 combines with J gene TRBJ2-5; D might be TRBD1 (6 bases). CDR3 length: 14 amino acids. Germline CDR1 and CDR2: LNHDA and SQIVND (reference sequence). Trimming took 0 bases from V and 2 from J, leaving 7 bases between them. The CDR3 DNA follows: TGTGCCAGTAGTATAGAAGGACAGCAAGAGACCCAGTACTTC. Protein product: CASSIEGQQETQYF.

On this clone: At one boundary the junction diverges from the germline segment, which might be a read error. The chain carries TRBV7-9 and TRBJ2-5; D might be TRBD2 (7 bases). Germline V gene data show CDR1 as SEHNR and CDR2 as FQNEAQ (reference sequence). The CDR3 extends over 16 amino acids. CDR3 sequence: CSSSNRPGGPQETQYF. As DNA, the CDR3 is TGTTCCAGCAGCAACCGTCCGGGGGGCCCCCAAGAGACCCAGTACTTC.

Only a few counts were recorded for this clone. The gene calls are TRBV6-5 and TRBJ1-2; the match to TRBD1 covers 7 bases. Germline CDR1 reads MNHEY; CDR2 reads SVGAGI. The ends lost 7 bases at V and 4 bases at J; junction bases unmatched: 9. This CDR3 spans 14 amino acids. The CDR3 DNA reads as TGTGCCAGCACCCTGACAGGGCTACTCTATGGCTACACCTTC. Translation: CASTLTGLLYGYTF.

The chain uses TRBV9 and TRBJ2-6, with 8 bases matching TRBD2. V lost 5 bases, J lost 0 bases, and 4 bases stayed unmatched. CDR1 SGDLS and CDR2 YYNGEE come from the germline V gene. CDR3 size: 16 residues. The CDR3 region is CASRAGVPSGANVLTF. CDR3 DNA: TGTGCCAGCAGAGCGGGAGTCCCCTCTGGGGCCAACGTCCTGACTTTC.

CDR3 coding DNA: TGTGCCAGCAGCCTATGGACAGGGGATGGCTACACCTTC. Translating gives CASSLWTGDGYTF. The rearrangement uses TRBV11-3 and TRBJ1-2; 9 bases are a match to TRBD1. Germline V gene lookup returns CDR1 SGHNT and CDR2 YENEEA. The V and J ends lost 5 bases and 6 bases, in that order; junction bases with no gene match: 4. CDR3 length equals 13 residues. The variable domain in full, completed from reference TRBV11-3 and TRBJ1-2, reads EAGVVQSPRYKIIEKKQPVAFWCNPISGHNTLYWYLQNLGQGPELLIRYENEEAVDDSQLPKDRFSAERLKGVDSTLKIQPAELGDSAVYLCASSLWTGDGYTFGSGTRLTVV.

This clone was seen just once. The chain employs TRBV29-1 and TRBJ2-2, with 8 bases lining up with TRBD1. Per the germline V gene, CDR1 is SQVTM and CDR2 is ANQGSEA. The CDR3 is 16 residues long. V trimming: 6 bases; J trimming: 1 base; junction bases outside the gene matches: 10. The CDR3 DNA reads TGCAGCGTGGGGGACAGGACCTTAGGGAACACCGGGGAGCTGTTTTTT. Translation gives CSVGDRTLGNTGELFF.